This T cell receptor beta chain was identified during a study of blood T cell repertoires in COVID-19. Across the study: The samples span acute and convalescent COVID-19 from the United States, Italy and Spain. Sample material is recorded as cDNA or gDNA derived from T cells, B-cell-depleted T cells, or PBMCs.

Original analysis: It was from reference gene primer amplification that nucleated cell counts were estimated. Repertoires were generated with immunoSEQ multiplex PCR, while TCRdb's copy carries only in-frame clones and drops some. The V and J calls and clone size are taken from that table; D and trimming were inferred from the DNA. The sample contains hundreds of thousands of clones, over 75% of which appear only once. Germline V gene lookup returns CDR1 SGHRS and CDR2 YFSETQ. V gave up 3 bases and J gave up 1 base, with 10 bases separating them. The CDR3 consists of 14 residues. The sequenced sample was peripheral blood. This rearrangement joins TRBV5-1 to TRBJ2-5; no firm D call. This sequence originates from a human donor in a cohort sampled during active COVID-19. The DNA for the CDR3 is TGCGCCAGCAGCTCCTCCGGGTCCCAAGAGACCCAGTACTTC. Translation: CASSSSGSQETQYF.